This TCR beta chain was captured in a study of chemoradiotherapy in HPV16-positive cancers. Clones were sequenced by immunoSEQ multiplex PCR, and TCRdb holds only the in-frame ones, with some missing. In the table there are about 35,000 clones, about 90% of which are singletons. Germline V gene data show CDR1 as SGHDT and CDR2 as YYEEEE. Between the trimmed V and J ends, which lost 0 bases and 2 bases, there was a span of 15 bases. The CDR3 is 17 residues long. Sequenced here: blood, sampled from a patient who underwent chemoradiotherapy. The sequence was collected from a human donor with HPV-associated anogenital cancer. V usage is TRBV5-6 and J usage is TRBJ2-1, with D perhaps assigned TRBD1 or TRBD2 (7 bases each). The CDR3 nucleotides are TGTGCCAGCAGCTTGGCAGGGGGGGGGCCCCCCTACAATGAGCAGTTCTTC. It encodes CASSLAGGGPPYNEQFF.